Below, 20 T cell receptor beta chains from the same sample are listed, as sequenced in a study of blood T cell repertoires in COVID-19 (TCRdb year 2020). The library was made by the immunoSEQ multiplex PCR assay. In its TCRdb copy, this immuneACCESS table keeps in-frame sequences only and misses some clones. Where compared with another copy, unresolved V genes explain less than half of these, and the others have no known cause. The sample data list 150,000 to 200,000 clones, and 70% to 90% of these were observed just once. The ten most abundant clones make up around 4.8% of the sample. The sequenced material came from peripheral blood. These receptors were obtained from a human donor in a cohort sampled during active COVID-19.

V is TRBV4-1 and J is TRBJ1-1; D is unresolved. V gave up 0 bases and J gave up 0 bases, with 20 bases separating them. CDR1 and CDR2 (germline): MGHRA, YSYEKL. This CDR3 is 19 amino acids long. CDR3 sequence (DNA): TGCGCCAGCAGCCAAGAATCCGGGTCAACTCGGCTGATGAACACTGAAGCTTTCTTT. It is translated as CASSQESGSTRLMNTEAFF.

The V and J genes are TRBV25-1 and TRBJ1-4, with a possible D match to TRBD1 (6 bases). The CDR3 has 15 residues. V was trimmed by 6 bases and J by 10 bases, leaving 21 bases between them. CDR1 and CDR2 (germline): MGHDK, SYGVNS. This CDR3 is CASSAEGHSGGKLFF. DNA of the CDR3: TGTGCCAGCAGCGCAGAGGGACACTCGGGAGGAAAACTGTTTTTT.

The genes are TRBV6-5 and TRBJ1-3, with D perhaps matching TRBD1 (6 bases). Germline lookup yields CDR1 MNHEY and CDR2 SVGAGI. Trimming took off 5 bases at V and 8 bases at J, with 19 bases between the two ends. The CDR3 extends over 15 amino acids. Here the CDR3 DNA reads TGTGCCAGCAGTACCCAGGGGACCTCACGCGACACCATATATTTT. The encoded protein is CASSTQGTSRDTIYF.

This clone was seen only a few times. Here the CDR3 reads CASSDLYEQYF. The CDR3 DNA follows: TGTGCCAGCAGTGACCTCTACGAGCAGTACTTC. The chain has TRBV6-1 and TRBJ2-7, with D hard to call. Germline loops: CDR1 MNHNS, CDR2 SASEGT. Trimming took off 3 bases at V and 3 bases at J, with 3 bases between the two ends. The CDR3 consists of 11 residues.

The V and J genes are TRBV6-2 or TRBV6-3 and TRBJ2-2; TRBD2 agrees at 15 bases. The CDR3 covers 16 residues. V lost 3 bases, J lost 9 bases, and 5 bases stayed unmatched. Germline-derived CDR1 and CDR2 are MNHEY and SVGEGT. CDR3 residues: CASSYGLAGGPRELFF. In DNA, the CDR3 is TGTGCCAGCAGTTATGGACTAGCGGGGGGGCCCAGGGAGCTGTTTTTT.

This chain links TRBV4-1 with TRBJ2-7; 7 bases match TRBD1. CDR3 size: 14 residues. With 1 base clipped from V and 3 bases from J, the junction kept 3 bases outside the gene matches. Germline-derived CDR1 and CDR2 are MGHRA and YSYEKL. CDR3 DNA sequence: TGCGCCAGCAGCCAAGGGGACAGATACTACGAGCAGTACTTC. As protein: CASSQGDRYYEQYF.

This clone has more than one count but fewer than ten. The chain links TRBV19 to TRBJ2-2, with TRBD1 matching 9 bases. The CDR3 extends over 15 amino acids. V shed 7 bases and J 2 bases; nucleotides not matched to a gene: 5. CDR1 LNHDA and CDR2 SQIVND come from the germline V gene (reference sequence). CDR3 loop: CASNWGQGNTGELFF. The CDR3 nucleotides are TGTGCCAGTAATTGGGGACAGGGTAACACCGGGGAGCTGTTTTTT.

The chain carries TRBV5-1 and TRBJ2-2, with D possibly matching TRBD1 (5 bases). The CDR3 totals 15 residues. Germline V gene lookup returns CDR1 SGHRS and CDR2 YFSETQ. The V end was cut by 5 bases, the J end by 2 bases, with 13 bases between. The CDR3 coding sequence is TGCGCCAGCAGGCCGACAGTGGCTAACACCGGGGAGCTGTTTTTT. This codes for CASRPTVANTGELFF.

This chain uses TRBV28 with TRBJ1-6; TRBD1 matches at 12 bases. With 6 bases clipped from V and 4 bases from J, the junction kept 4 bases outside the gene matches. The CDR3 contains 16 residues. In germline, CDR1 is MDHEN, CDR2 SYDVKM. The CDR3 nucleotides are TGTGCCAGCAGCTGGGACAGGGGGCAGTATAATTCACCCCTCCACTTT. Its translation is CASSWDRGQYNSPLHF.

The chain employs TRBV9 and TRBJ1-1; a possible D gene is TRBD1 (6 bases). The V gene lost 3 bases and the J gene lost 4 bases, with 13 bases spanning the gap. The CDR3 is 14 amino acids. The germline V gene has CDR1 SGDLS and CDR2 YYNGEE. The CDR3 DNA reads as TGTGCCAGCAGCGGTTCAGGGGCGTCCACTGAAGCTTTCTTT. Its protein product is CASSGSGASTEAFF.

The rearrangement uses TRBV9 and TRBJ2-1, with TRBD2 matching 8 bases. Germline CDR1 reads SGDLS; CDR2 reads YYNGEE. V shed 0 bases, J shed 7 bases, and the junction held 6 bases outside the gene matches. The CDR3 runs to 15 residues. The CDR3 loop is CASSVDSGSWNEQFF. The CDR3 region has the DNA TGTGCCAGCAGCGTAGACAGCGGGAGTTGGAATGAGCAGTTCTTC. Filled out from reference TRBV9 and TRBJ2-1, the complete variable domain reads DSGVTQTPKHLITATGQRVTLRCSPRSGDLSVYWYQQSLDQGLQFLIQYYNGEERAKGNILERFSAQQFPDLHSELNLSSLELGDSALYFCASSVDSGSWNEQFFGPGTRLTVL.

The chain is built from TRBV6-6 and TRBJ1-1; 9 bases agree with TRBD1. There are 16 residues in the CDR3. J gave up 1 base and V 5 bases, and 8 bases lay outside the gene matches. Per the germline V gene, CDR1 is MNHNY and CDR2 is SVGAGI (reference sequence). The CDR3 coding sequence is TGTGCCAGCAGTCGCACATGGACAGGGGAGAACACTGAAGCTTTCTTT. Its protein is CASSRTWTGENTEAFF.

In its sample, this clone was seen many times. The chain combines TRBV4-3 with TRBJ1-2; TRBD1 aligns across 7 bases. Germline CDR1 LGHNA, CDR2 YSLEER. The CDR3 contains 16 residues. With 0 bases clipped from V and 2 bases from J, the junction kept 6 bases outside the gene matches. CDR3 sequence: CASSQDLGTANYGYTF. The CDR3 DNA sequence: TGCGCCAGCAGCCAAGATTTAGGGACAGCGAACTATGGCTACACCTTC.

This chain uses TRBV3-1 (or the pseudogene TRBV3-2) with TRBJ2-7; possible D gene TRBD2, 6 bases. Per germline, CDR1 LGHDT and CDR2 YNNKEL (reference sequence). The CDR3 is 13 amino acids. Trimming cost V 4 bases and J 4 bases, with 11 bases left between them. The CDR3 DNA is TGTGCCAGCAGCCCCCGCGGAGGGTACGAGCAGTACTTC. Protein product: CASSPRGGYEQYF.

This clone was found a few times. In DNA form, the CDR3 reads TGTGCCAGCAGCTCAGTCCTTAATGAAAAACTGTTTTTT. It codes for CASSSVLNEKLFF. The V call is TRBV7-2, the J call TRBJ1-4; unclear D gene. Trimming removed 4 bases from V and 4 bases from J, with 7 bases in between. The CDR3 sequence is 13 residues long. Per germline, CDR1 SGHTA and CDR2 FQGNSA.

The CDR3 region has the DNA TGTGCCAGCAGCTTGGGGCAGCACAATGAGCAGTTCTTC. Protein: CASSLGQHNEQFF. The chain employs TRBV11-3 and TRBJ2-1; maybe TRBD1 (5 bases). CDR3 length: 13 amino acids. The V and J ends lost 3 bases and 5 bases respectively, with 8 bases between them. CDR1 and CDR2 (germline): SGHNT, YENEEA.

This clone was picked up a small number of times. The chain joins TRBV27 to TRBJ2-2; TRBD2 matches at 8 bases. The ends lost 2 bases at V and 5 bases at J; junction bases unmatched: 7. Germline CDR1 is MNHEY and CDR2 is SMNVEV (reference sequence). CDR3 size: 16 residues. CDR3 DNA sequence: TGTGCCAGCAGTTTAAGCGGGAGAGTCAGGACCGGGGAGCTGTTTTTT. It specifies CASSLSGRVRTGELFF.

J is TRBJ1-6 and V is TRBV6-2 or TRBV6-3; 8 bases fit TRBD1. This CDR3 is 14 amino acids long. Looked up from germline, CDR1 is MNHEY and CDR2 is SVGEGT. V dropped 5 bases and J dropped 8; count of bases not matched to a gene: 5. The CDR3 here is CASSAGGAYSPLHF. In DNA, the CDR3 is TGTGCCAGCAGTGCAGGGGGCGCCTATTCACCCCTCCACTTT.

The CDR3 reads CASSSTGTVNEKLFF. The CDR3 nucleotides are TGTGCCAGCAGCAGCACCGGGACAGTTAATGAAAAACTGTTTTTT. This chain connects TRBV7-2 to TRBJ1-4, with 7 bases aligning to TRBD1. The CDR3 totals 15 residues. Trimming cost V 5 bases and J 4 bases; bases outside gene matches: 7. Germline CDR1 reads SGHTA; CDR2 reads FQGNSA.

The rearrangement uses TRBV27 and TRBJ1-5; 7 bases match TRBD1. J gave up 4 bases and V 6 bases, and 18 bases lay outside the gene matches. Per the germline V gene, CDR1 is MNHEY and CDR2 is SMNVEV (reference sequence). The CDR3 sequence is 18 residues long. The DNA of the CDR3 is TGTGCCAGCAGCCCACGAGTGTCTACAGGGGTGACGAATCAGCCCCAGCATTTT. It translates to CASSPRVSTGVTNQPQHF.